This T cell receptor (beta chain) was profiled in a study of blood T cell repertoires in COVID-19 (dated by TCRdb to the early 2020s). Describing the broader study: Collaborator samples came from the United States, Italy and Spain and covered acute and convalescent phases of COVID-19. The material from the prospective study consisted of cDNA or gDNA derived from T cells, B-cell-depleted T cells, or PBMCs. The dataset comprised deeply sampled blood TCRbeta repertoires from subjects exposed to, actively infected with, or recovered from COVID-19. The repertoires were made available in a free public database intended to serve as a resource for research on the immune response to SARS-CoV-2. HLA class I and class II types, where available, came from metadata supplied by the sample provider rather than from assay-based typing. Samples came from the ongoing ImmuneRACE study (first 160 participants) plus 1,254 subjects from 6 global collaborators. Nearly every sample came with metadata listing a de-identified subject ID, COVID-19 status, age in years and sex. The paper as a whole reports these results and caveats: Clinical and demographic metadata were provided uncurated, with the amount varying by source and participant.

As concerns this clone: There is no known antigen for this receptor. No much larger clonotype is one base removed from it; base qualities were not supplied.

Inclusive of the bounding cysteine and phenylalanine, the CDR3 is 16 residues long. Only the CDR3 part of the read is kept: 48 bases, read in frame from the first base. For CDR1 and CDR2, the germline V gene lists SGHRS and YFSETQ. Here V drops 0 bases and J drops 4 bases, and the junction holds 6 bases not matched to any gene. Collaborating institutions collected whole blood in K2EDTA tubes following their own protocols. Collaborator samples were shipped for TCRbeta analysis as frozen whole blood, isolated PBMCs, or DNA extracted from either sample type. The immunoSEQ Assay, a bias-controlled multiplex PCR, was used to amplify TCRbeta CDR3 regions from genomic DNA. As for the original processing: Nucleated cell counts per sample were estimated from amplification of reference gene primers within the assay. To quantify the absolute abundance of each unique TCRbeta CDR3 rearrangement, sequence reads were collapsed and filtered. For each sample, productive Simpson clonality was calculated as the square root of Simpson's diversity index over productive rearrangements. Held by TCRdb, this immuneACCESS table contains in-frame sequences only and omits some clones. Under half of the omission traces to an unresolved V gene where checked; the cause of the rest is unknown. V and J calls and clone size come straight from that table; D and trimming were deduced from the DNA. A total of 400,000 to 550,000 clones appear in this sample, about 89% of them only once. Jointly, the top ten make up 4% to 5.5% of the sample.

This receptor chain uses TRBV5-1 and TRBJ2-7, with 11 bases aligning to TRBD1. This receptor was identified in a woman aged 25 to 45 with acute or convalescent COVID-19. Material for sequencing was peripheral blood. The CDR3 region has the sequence CASSLGGQGAGYEQYF. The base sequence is TGCGCCAGCAGCTTGGGCGGACAGGGGGCGGGTTACGAGCAGTACTTC.